This entry lists 14 T cell receptor beta chains sequenced from one sample in a study of cytomegalovirus exposure and HLA in healthy donors. PCR primers comprised 60 Vbeta and 13 Jbeta primers. The data were produced by immunoSEQ multiplex PCR, yet TCRdb's version contains in-frame clones alone and is incomplete. The sample has approximately 75,000 clones; 84% are singletons. Material for sequencing was PBMCs. These receptors were taken from a man aged 70 or older in good health and CMV-seropositive.

V is TRBV2 and J is TRBJ2-6; perhaps TRBD1 as D (9 bases). Germline V gene lookup returns CDR1 SNHLY and CDR2 FYNNEI. V gave up 5 bases and J gave up 0 bases, with 23 bases separating them. This CDR3 region has 20 residues. The CDR3 region is CASSPGGPGTGFSGANVLTF. The CDR3 region has the DNA TGTGCCAGCAGTCCGGGAGGGCCCGGGACAGGGTTCTCTGGGGCCAACGTCCTGACTTTC.

The rearrangement joins TRBV7-6 to TRBJ2-7, with 14 bases matching TRBD2. This CDR3 contains 14 residues. Germline assignment: CDR1 SGHVS and CDR2 FNYEAQ. V lost 4 bases, J lost 6 bases, and 2 bases stayed unmatched. CDR3 residues: CASSSGLAGGEQYF. The CDR3 coding sequence is TGTGCCAGCAGCTCCGGACTAGCGGGGGGCGAGCAGTACTTC.

This chain uses TRBV10-1 with TRBJ2-7; D remains ambiguous. The length of the CDR3 is 13 residues. Looked up from germline, CDR1 is WNHNN and CDR2 is SYGVQD (reference sequence). The V end was cut by 0 bases, the J end by 4 bases, with 7 bases between. Here the CDR3 DNA reads TGCGCCAGCAGTGAGTCTGGTACATACGAGCAGTACTTC. Amino acids: CASSESGTYEQYF.

This chain connects TRBV4-3 to TRBJ1-6, with D unresolved. Trimming removed 0 bases from V and 10 bases from J, with 10 bases in between. The CDR3 is 14 residues long. The germline V gene encodes CDR1 LGHNA and CDR2 YSLEER. CDR3: CASSQDLTGSPLHF. In nucleotides, the CDR3 is TGCGCCAGCAGCCAAGATCTAACCGGGTCACCCCTCCACTTT.

The chain joins TRBV14 to TRBJ2-5; 10 bases line up with TRBD2. In germline, CDR1 is SGHDN, CDR2 FVKESK. V gave up 0 bases and J gave up 4 bases; unmatched junction bases: 5. CDR3 length: 16 residues. The CDR3 here is CASSQEAERGGETQYF. As DNA, the CDR3 is TGTGCCAGCAGCCAAGAAGCGGAGCGGGGGGGAGAGACCCAGTACTTC.

The genes are TRBV29-1 and TRBJ1-2; D is unclear. The germline V gene has CDR1 SQVTM and CDR2 ANQGSEA. This CDR3 comprises 13 residues. V was pared by 2 bases and J by 0 bases, with 7 bases between. The CDR3 sequence: CSVESVTNYGYTF. DNA of the CDR3: TGCAGCGTTGAATCAGTGACTAACTATGGCTACACCTTC. The entire variable domain, with the rest obtained from reference TRBV29-1 and TRBJ1-2, is as follows: SAVISQKPSRDICQRGTSLTIQCQVDSQVTMMFWYRQQPGQSLTLIATANQGSEATYESGFVIDKFPISRPNLTFSTLTVSNMSPEDSSIYLCSVESVTNYGYTFGSGTRLTVV.

The gene calls are TRBV5-1 and TRBJ1-2; D unclear. The V and J ends lost 0 bases and 7 bases respectively, with 7 bases between them. The CDR3 is 12 residues long. Germline V gene lookup returns CDR1 SGHRS and CDR2 YFSETQ. DNA for the CDR3: TGCGCCAGCAGCTTGGACGGTGCTGGCTACACCTTC. It codes for CASSLDGAGYTF. Supplemented by reference TRBV5-1 and TRBJ1-2, the full variable domain reads KAGVTQTPRYLIKTRGQQVTLSCSPISGHRSVSWYQQTPGQGLQFLFEYFSETQRNKGNFPGRFSGRQFSNSRSEMNVSTLELGDSALYLCASSLDGAGYTFGSGTRLTVV.

This clone was detected only once. The CDR3 is CASRAGLAGADEQFF. The DNA of the CDR3 is TGTGCCAGCAGAGCGGGACTAGCGGGAGCGGATGAGCAGTTCTTC. The chain carries TRBV7-9 and TRBJ2-1, with 14 bases lining up with TRBD2. CDR1 is SEHNR and CDR2 is FQNEAQ in the germline V gene (reference sequence). V lost 6 bases to trimming and J lost 8 bases; unmatched junction nucleotides: 6. The CDR3 is 15 amino acids.

The chain is built from TRBV7-2 and TRBJ1-1; the D gene is possibly TRBD1 (6 bases). Germline CDR1 reads SGHTA; CDR2 reads FQGNSA. V lost 1 base and J lost 3, with 12 bases in between. This CDR3 is 15 amino acids long. The CDR3: CASSLDNRVDTEAFF. In DNA, the CDR3 is TGTGCCAGCAGCTTAGATAACAGGGTGGACACTGAAGCTTTCTTT.

The CDR3 DNA sequence: TGCGCCAGCATCATTCCACGATTTAGCCCTAATGAAAAACTGTTTTTT. Translated, it gives CASIIPRFSPNEKLFF. J is TRBJ1-4 and V is TRBV10-1, with D hard to call. CDR1 and CDR2 from the germline V gene are WNHNN and SYGVQD (reference sequence). This CDR3 has 16 amino acids. V was shortened by 7 bases and J by 3 bases, with 18 bases between the two germline ends.

This sequence joins TRBV5-1 and TRBJ2-1; TRBD2 is a possible D gene (6 bases). Germline assignment: CDR1 SGHRS and CDR2 YFSETQ. This CDR3 has 14 amino acids. V lost 4 bases to trimming and J lost 7 bases, with 15 bases between them. The CDR3 loop is CASSTRRERNEQFF. The CDR3 nucleotides read TGCGCCAGCAGCACTCGACGGGAGAGGAATGAGCAGTTCTTC. The full variable domain, rest sourced from reference TRBV5-1 and TRBJ2-1, is KAGVTQTPRYLIKTRGQQVTLSCSPISGHRSVSWYQQTPGQGLQFLFEYFSETQRNKGNFPGRFSGRQFSNSRSEMNVSTLELGDSALYLCASSTRRERNEQFFGPGTRLTVL.

The rearrangement uses TRBV29-1 and TRBJ1-1; tentatively, D is TRBD1 (6 bases). From germline, CDR1 is SQVTM and CDR2 ANQGSEA. V lost 6 bases, J lost 4 bases, and 12 bases lay in between. The CDR3 is made up of 12 amino acids. As DNA, the CDR3 is TGCAGCGTCCAGAAACAGGGCACTGAAGCTTTCTTT. It is translated as CSVQKQGTEAFF.

The chain links TRBV7-2 to TRBJ2-5, with TRBD1 as a possible D gene (7 bases). The V and J ends lost 6 bases and 0 bases respectively, with 14 bases between them. This CDR3 comprises 15 residues. Germline assignment: CDR1 SGHTA and CDR2 FQGNSA. The chain's CDR3 is CASRPAGGYQETQYF. The CDR3 DNA reads TGTGCCAGCAGACCGGCAGGGGGGTACCAAGAGACCCAGTACTTC.

This chain uses TRBV28 with TRBJ2-1, with 12 bases matching TRBD2. The CDR3 has 15 amino acids. Germline V CDR1 and CDR2: MDHEN, SYDVKM. The junction had 6 bases not matched to a gene; V was cut back by 5 bases and J by 7 bases. The DNA for the CDR3 is TGTGCCAGCAGTCTAGCGGGAGGGCCTCGAAATGAGCAGTTCTTC. Its translation: CASSLAGGPRNEQFF.